The 12 T cell receptor beta chains given below trace back to one sample, sequenced in a study of a mutant IDH1 vaccine in newly diagnosed glioma. No antigen has been identified for these receptors. Method: immunoSEQ multiplex PCR; TCRdb's copy keeps in-frame clones and lacks some. The sample records about 94,000 clones, around 92% being singletons. The time point was: week 47, end of study. In the vaccine, a single dose held 300 ug of the mutant IDH1 20-mer peptide, along with topical imiquimod. The starting material was PBMCs, obtained from a glioma patient whose treatment included an IDH1 peptide vaccine. All receptors come from a woman between 50 and 59 years old with glioma.

The rearrangement links TRBV5-6 to TRBJ1-4; TRBD1 matches at 8 bases. The germline gives CDR1 SGHDT, CDR2 YYEEEE. With 4 bases clipped from V and 2 bases from J, the junction kept 10 bases outside the gene matches. The CDR3 is 17 amino acids. The CDR3 sequence is CASSHRTGMRTNEKLFF. As DNA, the CDR3 is TGTGCCAGCAGCCATAGGACAGGGATGAGGACTAATGAAAAACTGTTTTTT. Based on the CDR3 plus reference TRBV5-6 and TRBJ1-4, the full variable domain is DAGVTQSPTHLIKTRGQQVTLRCSPKSGHDTVSWYQQALGQGPQFIFQYYEEEERQRGNFPDRFSGHQFPNYSSELNVNALLLGDSALYLCASSHRTGMRTNEKLFFGSGTQLSVL.

This sequence joins TRBV6-5 and TRBJ2-6; no reliable D call. V was clipped by 6 bases and J by 3 bases, with 6 bases between them. The germline V gene encodes CDR1 MNHEY and CDR2 SVGAGI. This CDR3 comprises 13 residues. This CDR3 reads CASRYGGANVLTF. The CDR3 DNA follows: TGTGCCAGCAGATACGGTGGGGCCAACGTCCTGACTTTC.

V and J are TRBV7-2 and TRBJ1-1, with no clear D. The CDR3 is made up of 12 amino acids. Trimming stripped 1 base from V and 11 bases from J, with 11 bases between. Germline V lookup: CDR1 SGHTA, CDR2 FQGNSA. The CDR3 DNA is TGTGCCAGCAGCTTAGGCGTCGATGGGGCTTTCTTT. Protein sequence: CASSLGVDGAFF.

The chain joins TRBV18 to TRBJ1-5; D unresolved. CDR1 and CDR2 from the germline V gene are KGHSH and LQKENI. V was shortened by 3 bases and J by 1 base, with 10 bases between the two germline ends. CDR3 length: 15 residues. The CDR3 DNA sequence: TGTGCCAGCTCACCCCGTGGGTTAAGCAATCAGCCCCAGCATTTT. This translates into CASSPRGLSNQPQHF.

The chain combines TRBV6-1 with TRBJ2-4; D is unresolved. Trimming removed 2 bases from V and 6 bases from J, with 8 bases in between. The CDR3 totals 13 residues. Germline CDR1 and CDR2: MNHNS and SASEGT. In nucleotides, the CDR3 is TGTGCCAGCAGTGAAAGTTATGGAAACATTCAGTACTTC. Translation: CASSESYGNIQYF.

The chain carries TRBV21-1 and TRBJ2-3; TRBD2 was called by the table and not checked on the DNA. TRBV21-1 is termed a pseudogene. This CDR3 has 16 amino acids. The CDR3 loop reads CASSKRSGGVTDTQYF. DNA for the CDR3: TGTGCCAGCAGCAAAAGGTCGGGAGGCGTCACAGATACGCAGTATTTT.

The CDR3 nucleotides are TGTGCCAGCAGCTCCGGAAGGCCCAGCGCCCAAGAGACCCAGTACTTC. The encoded protein is CASSSGRPSAQETQYF. The chain couples TRBV5-4 to TRBJ2-5; D gene uncertain. V was pared by 3 bases and J by 1 base, with 16 bases between. The germline gives CDR1 SGHNT, CDR2 YYREEE (reference sequence). CDR3 length: 16 residues.

The rearrangement joins TRBV6-5 to TRBJ2-7; D may be TRBD1 (6 bases). CDR1 is MNHEY and CDR2 is SVGAGI in the germline V gene. V was cut by 5 bases and J by 3 bases, with 11 bases left in between. The CDR3 has 13 residues. DNA for the CDR3: TGTGCCAGCAGTGAAGGGACACACTACGAGCAGTACTTC. This translates into CASSEGTHYEQYF.

V gene TRBV9 combines with J gene TRBJ2-2; D may be TRBD2 (6 bases). Trimming pared 7 bases from V and 1 base from J, leaving 17 bases between. Germline CDR1 reads SGDLS; CDR2 reads YYNGEE. The CDR3 length is 16 residues. The CDR3 loop is CASSRGGARNTGELFF. The CDR3 nucleotides are TGTGCCAGCTCCCGAGGAGGGGCCAGGAACACCGGGGAGCTGTTTTTT.

This chain uses TRBV5-1 with TRBJ2-2, with D maybe TRBD1 (6 bases). Germline V gives CDR1 SGHRS, CDR2 YFSETQ. V was cut by 3 bases and J by 7 bases, with 7 bases left in between. The CDR3 contains 12 residues. CDR3 nucleotides: TGCGCCAGCAGCTCGGACAGCGGGGAGCTGTTTTTT. Protein product: CASSSDSGELFF.

The genes are TRBV19 and TRBJ2-4, with D tentatively TRBD1 or TRBD2 (5 bases each). CDR1 and CDR2 (germline): LNHDA, SQIVND (reference sequence). There are 20 residues in the CDR3. V lost 0 bases to trimming and J lost 0 bases, with 21 bases between them. CDR3 DNA: TGTGCCAGTAGTATAGAAGGCGGAGACAGCGGCAGTTTAGCCAAAAACATTCAGTACTTC. Translation gives CASSIEGGDSGSLAKNIQYF. Full variable domain (rest looked up from reference TRBV19 and TRBJ2-4): DGGITQSPKYLFRKEGQNVTLSCEQNLNHDAMYWYRQDPGQGLRLIYYSQIVNDFQKGDIAEGYSVSREKKESFPLTVTSAQKNPTAFYLCASSIEGGDSGSLAKNIQYFGAGTRLSVL.

The chain couples TRBV2 to TRBJ1-6; D is perhaps TRBD1 (6 bases). Trimming removed 8 bases from V and 7 bases from J, with 21 bases in between. The germline gives CDR1 SNHLY, CDR2 FYNNEI. The CDR3 totals 16 residues. CDR3 residues: CASESGVRLGNSPLHF. CDR3 sequence (DNA): TGTGCCAGCGAATCAGGGGTCCGGCTAGGCAATTCACCCCTCCACTTT.